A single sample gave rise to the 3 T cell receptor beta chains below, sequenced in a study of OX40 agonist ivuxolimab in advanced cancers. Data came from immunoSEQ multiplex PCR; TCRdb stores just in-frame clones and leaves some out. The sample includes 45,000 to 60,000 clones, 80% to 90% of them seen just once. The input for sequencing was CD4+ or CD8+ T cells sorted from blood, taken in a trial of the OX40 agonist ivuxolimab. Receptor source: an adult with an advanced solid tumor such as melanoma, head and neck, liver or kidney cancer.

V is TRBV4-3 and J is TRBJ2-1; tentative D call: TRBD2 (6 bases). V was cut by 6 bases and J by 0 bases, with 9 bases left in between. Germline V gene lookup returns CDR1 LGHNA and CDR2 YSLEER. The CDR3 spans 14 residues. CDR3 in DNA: TGCGCCAGCAGTTTGCGGGGCTCCTACAATGAGCAGTTCTTC. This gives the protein CASSLRGSYNEQFF.

The CDR3 loop reads CASSHRALIYEQYF. CDR3 nucleotides: TGTGCCAGCAGCCACAGGGCCCTGATTTACGAGCAGTACTTC. V is TRBV27 and J is TRBJ2-7; D possibly corresponds to TRBD1 (6 bases). CDR3 size: 14 residues. Trimming removed 6 bases from V and 4 bases from J, with 16 bases in between. CDR1 is MNHEY and CDR2 is SMNVEV in the germline V gene (reference sequence).

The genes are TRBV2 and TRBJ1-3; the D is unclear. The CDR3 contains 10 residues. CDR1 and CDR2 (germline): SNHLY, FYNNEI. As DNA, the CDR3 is TGTATGAGCTCTGGAAACACCATATATTTT. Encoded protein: CMSSGNTIYF.